A selection of T cell receptor beta chains follows, all from one sample in a study of T-cell memory formation after mild COVID-19. TCRdb fed the 5' RACE reads into MiXCR, producing one record per CDR3 protein. This table has over 500,000 distinct CDR3 sequences, around a sixth appearing once. The specimen sequenced was PBMCs or a T cell subset sorted from them (not recorded which). The receptors stem from an adult woman who had mild COVID-19 (a few samples of this study predate the infection). Cell type and time point are not known. Both conserved end residues are part of each CDR3. The D gene is left open where the match is weak. Expanded clones get a size class; other rows say once, few or many, or leave the size out.

D	J	size	V	CDR3	DNA
-	TRBJ1-1	many	TRBV11-2	CASSFPSTEAFF	TGTGCCAGCAGCTTCCCAAGTACTGAAGCTTTCTTT
TRBD2	TRBJ2-7	few	TRBV2	CAGGPRTSGIYEQYF	TGTGCCGGAGGCCCGAGGACTAGCGGGATCTACGAGCAGTACTTC
-	TRBJ2-5	-	TRBV12-3/TRBV12-4	CASSFAAVEETQYF	TGTGCCAGCAGTTTTGCGGCAGTTGAAGAGACCCAGTACTTC
-	TRBJ2-7	few	TRBV27	CASSPTQYEQYF	TGTGCCAGCAGTCCTACCCAATACGAGCAGTACTTC
TRBD1	TRBJ2-3	few	TRBV29-1	CSVEEIPRGPHTDTQYF	TGCAGCGTTGAAGAGATTCCCAGGGGGCCCCACACAGATACGCAGTATTTT
TRBD1	TRBJ2-7	-	TRBV9	CASSAGDSPYEQYF	TGTGCCAGCAGCGCTGGGGACAGTCCCTACGAGCAGTACTTC
-	TRBJ1-3	-	TRBV12-3/TRBV12-4	CASSLYSGLGNTIYF	TGTGCCAGCAGTTTATATTCGGGCTTGGGAAACACCATATATTTT
-	TRBJ1-1	-	TRBV5-6	CASSSYYIRTELNTEAFF	TGTGCCAGCAGCTCCTATTATATAAGGACTGAGTTAAACACTGAAGCTTTCTTT
TRBD2	TRBJ2-1	-	TRBV29-1	CSVPAGGPRNEQFF	TGCAGCGTTCCAGCGGGAGGGCCCCGCAATGAGCAGTTCTTC
TRBD1	TRBJ1-6	-	TRBV20-1	CSAHDRGINSPLHF	TGCAGTGCTCACGACAGGGGGATCAATTCACCCCTCCACTTT
TRBD1	TRBJ2-3	-	TRBV7-2	CASSSQGALTDTQYF	TGTGCCAGCAGCTCCCAGGGGGCGCTTACAGATACGCAGTATTTT
-	TRBJ2-5	few	TRBV15	CATSRGVETQYF	TGTGCCACCAGCAGAGGTGTAGAGACCCAGTACTTC
TRBD2	TRBJ2-3	few	TRBV7-9	CASSFRRLAVSTDTQYF	TGTGCCAGCAGCTTTCGCCGGCTAGCGGTCAGCACAGATACGCAGTATTTT
-	TRBJ2-7	many	TRBV7-2	CASSRSYEQYF	TGTGCCAGCAGCCGGTCCTACGAGCAGTACTTC
TRBD2	TRBJ2-1	few	TRBV6-5	CASSYLGLAGGGNEQFF	TGTGCCAGCAGTTACCTCGGACTAGCGGGAGGAGGCAATGAGCAGTTCTTC
-	TRBJ2-6	-	TRBV10-3	CAISEPRAGFVLTF	TGTGCCATCAGTGAGCCTAGGGCAGGGTTCGTCCTGACTTTC
-	TRBJ2-1	few	TRBV11-2	CASSLSFGDEQFF	TGTGCCAGCAGCTTATCCTTTGGCGATGAGCAGTTCTTC
-	TRBJ1-1	-	TRBV11-2	CASSPVPGVTEAFF	TGTGCCAGCAGCCCGGTCCCCGGGGTCACTGAAGCTTTCTTT
-	TRBJ2-2	few	TRBV5-1	CASSPFGTDGELFF	TGCGCCAGCAGCCCATTCGGGACGGACGGGGAGCTGTTTTTT
-	TRBJ1-5	-	TRBV6-1	CASSELSGGNQPQHF	TGTGCCAGCAGTGAACTTTCAGGGGGCAATCAGCCCCAGCATTTT
-	TRBJ2-2	-	TRBV7-3	CASSLSGPKNTGELFF	TGTGCCAGCAGCTTAAGCGGGCCTAAGAACACCGGGGAGCTGTTTTTT
-	TRBJ1-1	-	TRBV5-1	CASSLDGTRDTEAFF	TGCGCCAGCAGCTTGGACGGCACGCGGGACACTGAAGCTTTCTTT
-	TRBJ1-2	-	TRBV19	CASSISGRRSGGYTF	TGTGCCAGTAGTATTAGTGGGCGGCGGAGTGGTGGCTACACCTTC
-	TRBJ1-5	-	TRBV12-3/TRBV12-4	CASSFGPFNQPQHF	TGTGCCAGCAGTTTTGGCCCGTTCAATCAGCCCCAGCATTTT
-	TRBJ2-5	few	TRBV7-9	CASSPELQRKETQYF	TGTGCCAGCAGCCCAGAGCTCCAGCGGAAAGAGACCCAGTACTTC
TRBD2	TRBJ2-1	few	TRBV29-1	CSVETSGTYYNEQFF	TGCAGCGTTGAGACTAGCGGAACCTACTACAATGAGCAGTTCTTC
TRBD2	TRBJ2-1	few	TRBV7-6	CASSLAPGTSLYNEQFF	TGTGCCAGCAGCTTAGCCCCCGGGACTAGCCTATACAATGAGCAGTTCTTC